The 22 T cell receptor beta chains reported below all come from one sample, sequenced in a study of post-analysis software for immune sequencing data. Carried by the TCR beta cDNA libraries were unique molecular identifiers. TCRdb used MiXCR to reprocess the PCR reads, holding one entry per CDR3 protein. There are more than 500,000 distinct CDR3 sequences in the sample; 34% occur only once, and around 6.1% lies in the top ten. No cognate antigen is known for these TCRs. Study-wide results and limits: Four to six TRBV segments (TRBV5-6, TRBV5-1 and TRBV20-1 among them) occurred more frequently in patients than in controls.

Sequencing was done on a sample of blood. Receptors originate from a girl aged 2-17 years with multiple sclerosis.

This clonotype came up a few times. The rearrangement joins TRBV7-9 to TRBJ1-6, with no clear D. Looked up from germline, CDR1 is SEHNR and CDR2 is FQNEAQ (reference sequence). V lost 5 bases and J lost 7, with 18 bases in between. This CDR3 spans 16 amino acids. CDR3 DNA sequence: TGTGCCAGCAGCCCAAGGAGCGGGGTGGGCAATTCACCCCTCCACTTT. Protein sequence: CASSPRSGVGNSPLHF. The full variable domain, completed using reference TRBV7-9 and TRBJ1-6, is DTGVSQNPRHKITKRGQNVTFRCDPISEHNRLYWYRQTLGQGPEFLTYFQNEAQLEKSRLLSDRFSAERPKGSFSTLEIQRTEQGDSAMYLCASSPRSGVGNSPLHFGNGTRLTVT.

J is TRBJ1-4 and V is TRBV4-1, with TRBD1 identical over 8 bases. J was trimmed by 3 bases and V by 3 bases; bases with no gene match: 6. This CDR3 spans 16 amino acids. The germline CDR1 and CDR2 sequences are MGHRA and YSYEKL. CDR3 in DNA: TGCGCCAGCAGCCAGCTTCGACAGGGGCCTAATGAAAAACTGTTTTTT. Protein sequence: CASSQLRQGPNEKLFF.

The chain links TRBV15 to TRBJ2-3; TRBD2 agrees at 8 bases. CDR3 size: 16 residues. V lost 0 bases to trimming and J lost 4 bases; unmatched junction nucleotides: 6. Looked up from germline, CDR1 is LNHNV and CDR2 is YYDKDF (reference sequence). The CDR3 nucleotides read TGTGCCACCAGCAGAGATCCTTCGGGGGGGGCAGATACGCAGTATTTT. It encodes CATSRDPSGGADTQYF. Based on the CDR3 plus reference TRBV15 and TRBJ2-3, the full variable domain is DAMVIQNPRYQVTQFGKPVTLSCSQTLNHNVMYWYQQKSSQAPKLLFHYYDKDFNNEADTPDNFQSRRPNTSFCFLDIRSPGLGDTAMYLCATSRDPSGGADTQYFGPGTRLTVL.

V gene TRBV29-1 combines with J gene TRBJ2-3; a weak D match, TRBD2 (5 bases). Trimming removed 3 bases at V and 4 bases at J, with 8 bases between. The CDR3 contains 12 residues. Germline lookup yields CDR1 SQVTM and CDR2 ANQGSEA. CDR3 amino acids: CSVEVGADTQYF. CDR3 nucleotide sequence: TGCAGCGTTGAGGTCGGGGCAGATACGCAGTATTTT.

V is TRBV15 and J is TRBJ2-1; D gene unclear. V gave up 0 bases and J gave up 5 bases, with 11 bases separating them. This CDR3 has 15 residues. From germline, CDR1 is LNHNV and CDR2 YYDKDF (reference sequence). Written as DNA, the CDR3 is TGTGCCACCAGCAGAGACCATGGACGCCACAATGAGCAGTTCTTC. This codes for CATSRDHGRHNEQFF.

There are a few counts of this clonotype. This sequence joins TRBV12-3 or TRBV12-4 and TRBJ1-2, with TRBD1 as a possible D gene (5 bases). The CDR3 contains 13 residues. The ends were cut back, 2 bases at V and 5 bases at J, with 9 bases in the middle. The CDR3 is CASSLSGAYGYTF. CDR3 sequence (DNA): TGTGCCAGCAGTTTATCCGGGGCGTATGGCTACACCTTC.

The chain has TRBV6-5 and TRBJ1-2; 10 nucleotides agree with TRBD1. This CDR3 is built from 14 residues. Germline CDR1 and CDR2: MNHEY and SVGAGI. V lost 6 bases to trimming and J lost 8 bases; unmatched junction nucleotides: 9. The CDR3 sequence: CASSDRGRLEGYTF. For the CDR3, the DNA is TGTGCCAGCAGCGACAGGGGGCGCTTGGAGGGCTACACCTTC.

In its sample, this clonotype was seen a few times. The chain combines TRBV12-3 or TRBV12-4 with TRBJ2-6; no clear D. The CDR3 extends over 14 amino acids. Trimming took off 6 bases at V and 1 base at J, with 7 bases between the two ends. The CDR3 sequence is CASSVISGANVLTF. The CDR3 coding sequence is TGTGCCAGCAGCGTTATATCTGGGGCCAACGTCCTGACTTTC.

This chain links TRBV4-1 with TRBJ1-1; perhaps TRBD1 as D (6 bases). Germline assignment: CDR1 MGHRA and CDR2 YSYEKL. This CDR3 is 17 amino acids long. Trimming left V 0 bases short and J 0 bases short, with 14 bases between. The CDR3: CASSQEGAGALNTEAFF. The CDR3 DNA reads TGCGCCAGCAGCCAAGAGGGGGCGGGGGCCCTGAACACTGAAGCTTTCTTT.

Many counts were recorded for this clonotype. The chain couples TRBV6-5 to TRBJ1-2; TRBD1 is a possible D gene (5 bases). V lost 5 bases, J lost 4 bases, and 14 bases lay in between. Germline-derived CDR1 and CDR2 are MNHEY and SVGAGI. The CDR3 is made up of 14 amino acids. The CDR3 is CASSEGRTVYGYTF. CDR3 sequence (DNA): TGTGCCAGCAGTGAGGGACGCACCGTCTATGGCTACACCTTC.

Here the CDR3 reads CASSQEQQGYNEQFF. Written as DNA, the CDR3 is TGTGCCAGCAGCCAAGAGCAACAGGGGTACAATGAGCAGTTCTTC. V is TRBV3-1 and J is TRBJ2-1; 7 nucleotides align to TRBD1. Germline trimming cut 0 bases from V and 4 bases from J; bases unmatched to any gene: 3. Germline CDR1 reads LGHDT; CDR2 reads YNNKEL (reference sequence). CDR3 length equals 15 residues.

For this clonotype: This sequence may be a read error, since a much larger clone differs from it by one base. The CDR3 protein is CSVVDNYGYTF. CDR3 bases: TGCAGCGTTGTAGACAACTATGGCTACACCTTC. This sequence joins TRBV29-1 and TRBJ1-2; D is unresolved. Trimming took off 4 bases at V and 2 bases at J, with 5 bases between the two ends. CDR1 and CDR2 (germline): SQVTM, ANQGSEA. The CDR3 extends over 11 amino acids.

The chain recombines TRBV9 with TRBJ2-6; the match to TRBD1 covers 7 bases. The CDR3 runs 15 residues. Trimming cost V 3 bases and J 4 bases; bases outside gene matches: 4. The germline CDR1 and CDR2 sequences are SGDLS and YYNGEE. The CDR3 loop is CASSETGAGANVLTF. The CDR3 bases are TGTGCCAGCAGCGAAACAGGGGCCGGGGCCAACGTCCTGACTTTC.

This sequence joins TRBV6-5 and TRBJ1-2; D is perhaps TRBD1 (5 bases). Trimming stripped 0 bases from V and 1 base from J, with 18 bases between. Per the germline V gene, CDR1 is MNHEY and CDR2 is SVGAGI. This CDR3 contains 18 residues. The CDR3 loop reads CASSYSRSLQGYNYGYTF. The CDR3 DNA is TGTGCCAGCAGTTACTCGAGGTCCCTTCAGGGTTATAACTATGGCTACACCTTC.

V is TRBV20-1 and J is TRBJ2-7; 7 nucleotides agree with TRBD1. The germline CDR1 and CDR2 sequences are DFQATT and SNEGSKA (reference sequence). V lost 4 bases to trimming and J lost 0 bases; unmatched junction nucleotides: 6. This CDR3 spans 14 amino acids. The DNA for the CDR3 is TGCAGTGCTAAGGACAGGTTGAACTCCTACGAGCAGTACTTC. This translates into CSAKDRLNSYEQYF.

This chain uses TRBV11-3 with TRBJ2-5, with 9 bases lining up with TRBD1. The CDR3 has 15 amino acids. V shed 4 bases and J 1 base; nucleotides not matched to a gene: 4. Germline V gene lookup returns CDR1 SGHNT and CDR2 YENEEA. Here the CDR3 reads CASSSRQGGQETQYF. DNA of the CDR3: TGTGCCAGCAGCTCCCGACAGGGGGGCCAAGAGACCCAGTACTTC.

This clonotype appeared a few times. The J gene is TRBJ1-2, the V gene TRBV4-1, with a possible D match to TRBD1 (6 bases). The CDR3 consists of 16 residues. V lost 0 bases and J 0 bases, leaving 11 bases between the germline ends. Germline lookup yields CDR1 MGHRA and CDR2 YSYEKL. CDR3 residues: CASSQDPGGTNYGYTF. For the CDR3, the DNA is TGCGCCAGCAGCCAAGATCCCGGGGGCACTAACTATGGCTACACCTTC.

This chain links TRBV20-1 with TRBJ1-1; D uncertain. Germline V gene sequence: CDR1 DFQATT, CDR2 SNEGSKA (reference sequence). The CDR3 consists of 14 residues. Trimming took 2 bases from V and 3 from J, leaving 13 bases between them. The CDR3 DNA reads TGCAGTGCTAGACTGCCCGGGCAGGACACTGAAGCTTTCTTT. Amino acid sequence: CSARLPGQDTEAFF.

Only a few counts were recorded for this clonotype. CDR3 coding DNA: TGCAGTGCCCCGACAGGGGGGGGAAATGAGCAGTTCTTC. Its translation is CSAPTGGGNEQFF. The chain uses TRBV20-1 and TRBJ2-1; 9 bases are shared with TRBD1. Trimming removed 6 bases from V and 7 bases from J; junction bases left unmatched: 7. Germline-derived CDR1 and CDR2 are DFQATT and SNEGSKA (reference sequence). The CDR3 has 13 amino acids.

This clonotype showed up just a few times. This rearrangement joins TRBV12-3 or TRBV12-4 to TRBJ2-3, with a weak D call TRBD2 (5 bases). The V and J ends lost 6 bases and 9 bases respectively, with 16 bases between them. CDR3 length equals 13 residues. The CDR3 region is CASSQLDLYTQYF. The CDR3 nucleotides read TGTGCCAGCAGCCAACTAGACCTCTACACGCAGTATTTT.

As DNA, the CDR3 is TGCAGTGCCGACAGGGTCAGCTCCTACAATGAGCAGTTCTTC. Protein sequence: CSADRVSSYNEQFF. The V and J genes are TRBV20-1 and TRBJ2-1; 7 positions match TRBD1. Trimming cost V 6 bases and J 0 bases; bases outside gene matches: 5. CDR1 is DFQATT, CDR2 SNEGSKA, per germline (reference sequence). This CDR3 spans 14 amino acids.

Comment on this clonotype: The junction departs from the called germline gene at one end, perhaps through a read error. The chain uses TRBV5-4 and TRBJ2-2; D may match TRBD1 or TRBD2 (5 bases each). Germline loops: CDR1 SGHNT, CDR2 YYREEE (reference sequence). The CDR3 extends over 16 amino acids. The CDR3 region is CASSLLLGTKTGELFF. The DNA of the CDR3 is TGTGCCAGCAGCTTGCTCTTGGGGACGAAGACCGGGGAGCTGTTTTTT.